This T cell receptor beta chain was documented in a study of blood T cell repertoires in COVID-19. Whole-study context: The origin of the acute and convalescent COVID-19 samples was the United States, Italy and Spain.

This CDR3 spans 13 amino acids. From germline, CDR1 is MDHEN and CDR2 SYDVKM. Trimming shortened V by 3 bases and J by 9 bases, and 12 bases separated the two germline ends. In the authors' workflow: The assay estimated nucleated cells by amplifying reference gene primers. Measured with immunoSEQ multiplex PCR; TCRdb has only the in-frame clones, and not every one. V, J and clone size reflect that table, while D and trimming were determined from the DNA. The sample lists fewer than 300,000 clones, approximately 87% occurring once. The receptor comes from a woman in her 70s with active or convalescent COVID-19. This chain uses TRBV28 with TRBJ2-1; D is undetermined. The sequencing input was peripheral blood. The CDR3 DNA follows: TGTGCCAGCAGTTTGCTCCTCCGGGTTGAGCAGTTCTTC. Its protein is CASSLLLRVEQFF.